The clone carrying this TCR beta chain occurred many times. What it recognizes is unknown. The data are from a study of naive and memory T cell subsets. Both TRBC1 and TRBC2 were covered by a beta constant-region primer of two equimolar oligonucleotides. Ligated cDNA was amplified by four rounds of PCR with nested alpha and beta constant-region primers and SP2. TCRdb itself ran the UMI-ligation and nested PCR reads through MiXCR, one entry per CDR3 protein. The sample carries about 85,000 distinct CDR3 sequences, 10% to 15% recorded once. With 4 bases clipped from V and 0 bases from J, the junction kept 2 bases outside the gene matches. The CDR3 totals 15 residues. Germline-derived CDR1 and CDR2 are LGHDT and YNNKEL (reference sequence). Four subsets defined by CD45RA and CD27 were sorted after CD3, CD4, CD8 and live/dead staining. General study points: Over 85% of naive TCR sequences appeared only once after error correction, unlike memory subsets. Expression changes during T cell differentiation may affect RNA-based TCR counts.

Material for sequencing was central memory CD4+ T cells from blood. The sequence derives from a human donor in good health. This sequence joins TRBV3-1 and TRBJ2-3, with 9 bases identical to TRBD2. The CDR3 protein is CASSPTSGSTDTQYF. The DNA of the CDR3 is TGTGCCAGCAGCCCGACTAGCGGTAGCACAGATACGCAGTATTTT.